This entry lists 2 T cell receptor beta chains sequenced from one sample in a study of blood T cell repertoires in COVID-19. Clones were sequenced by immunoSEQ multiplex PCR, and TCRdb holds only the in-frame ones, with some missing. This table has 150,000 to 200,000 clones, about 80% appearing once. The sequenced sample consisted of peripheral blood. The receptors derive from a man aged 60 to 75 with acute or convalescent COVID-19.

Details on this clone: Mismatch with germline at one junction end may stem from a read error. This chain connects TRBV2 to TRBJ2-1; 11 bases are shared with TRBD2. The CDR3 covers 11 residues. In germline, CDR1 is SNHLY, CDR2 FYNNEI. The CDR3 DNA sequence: TGTGCCATAGGACTAGCGGGTCGGTGGCTCTTC. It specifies CAIGLAGRWLF. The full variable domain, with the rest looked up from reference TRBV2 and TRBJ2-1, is EPEVTQTPSHQVTQMGQEVILRCVPISNHLYFYWYRQILGQKVEFLVSFYNNEISEKSEIFDDQFSVERPDGSNFTLKIRSTKLEDSAMYFCAIGLAGRWLFGPGTRLTVL.

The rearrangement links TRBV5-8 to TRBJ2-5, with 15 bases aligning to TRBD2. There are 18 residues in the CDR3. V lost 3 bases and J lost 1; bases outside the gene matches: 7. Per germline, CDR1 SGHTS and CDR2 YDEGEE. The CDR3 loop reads CASSSGLAGGLTQETQYF. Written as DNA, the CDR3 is TGTGCCAGCAGCTCTGGACTAGCGGGGGGGTTGACCCAAGAGACCCAGTACTTC.